This T cell receptor (beta chain) emerged from a study of beta chain features in type 1 diabetes. In the case of this clone: What it recognizes is unknown.

General observations from the study: Small HLA sub-analyses could not settle whether HLA shapes TCRB rearrangement. People with Type 1 diabetes carried modestly yet significantly shorter TCRB CDR3s in all four CD4+ subsets.

The CDR3 sequence is 12 residues long. CDR1 SGHAT and CDR2 FQNNGV come from the germline V gene. V dropped 5 bases and J dropped 5 bases, with 9 bases sitting between them. cDNA synthesis used the whole RNA isolate, giving expressed TCRB sequences. Repertoires were generated with immunoSEQ multiplex PCR, while TCRdb's copy carries only in-frame clones and drops some. The table includes around 430,000 clones, 25% to 35% detected once. Cells sorted by CD45RO/CCR7/CD25/CD127/CD95/CD27 comprised CD4+ naive, central memory, regulatory and stem cell-like memory cells. The origin of this receptor is a man younger than 30 in good health. The rearrangement uses TRBV11-2 and TRBJ2-5; D is unclear. The sequenced material came from naive CD4+ T cells from blood. CDR3 loop: CASSTAGETQYF. The CDR3 nucleotides are TGTGCCAGCAGCACCGCCGGGGAGACCCAGTACTTC.